Listed below are T cell receptor beta chains from one sample, sequenced in a study of blood T cell repertoires in COVID-19. The data were produced by immunoSEQ multiplex PCR, yet TCRdb's version contains in-frame clones alone and is incomplete. The sample carries tens of thousands of clones, over 70% recorded once. The material sequenced was peripheral blood. These receptors were obtained from a human donor in a cohort sampled during active COVID-19. The CDR3 runs from the conserved cysteine through the conserved F or W. D genes are given only for firm matches. The size field is filled for only some rows; it gives once, few, many or a size class.

size: NA; J: TRBJ2-3; D: NA; V: TRBV11-2; CDR3: CASSQGDTQYF; DNA: TGTGCCAGCAGCCAGGGGGATACGCAGTATTTT
size: NA; J: TRBJ2-2; D: NA; V: TRBV5-5; CDR3: CASSVGQRNTGELFF; DNA: TGTGCCAGCAGCGTAGGACAGCGTAACACCGGGGAGCTGTTTTTT
size: NA; J: TRBJ2-1; D: TRBD1; V: TRBV5-4; CDR3: CASSRTGGRYNEQFF; DNA: TGTGCCAGCAGCAGGACAGGGGGCAGGTACAATGAGCAGTTCTTC
size: NA; J: TRBJ2-7; D: TRBD2; V: TRBV30; CDR3: CAWKPASGSLLYEQYF; DNA: TGTGCCTGGAAGCCGGCTAGCGGGAGTTTACTCTACGAGCAGTACTTC
size: NA; J: TRBJ2-5; D: NA; V: TRBV5-1; CDR3: CASATQGQETQYF; DNA: TGCGCCAGCGCGACACAGGGCCAAGAGACCCAGTACTTC
size: NA; J: TRBJ2-1; D: TRBD1; V: TRBV28; CDR3: CASNLSGTGGSPRSFF; DNA: TGTGCCAGCAACCTATCCGGGACAGGGGGCAGCCCTAGATCGTTCTTC
size: NA; J: TRBJ2-7; D: TRBD2; V: TRBV2; CDR3: CASSEWREGHEQYF; DNA: TGTGCCAGCAGTGAATGGCGGGAGGGCCACGAGCAGTACTTC
size: many; J: TRBJ2-7; D: TRBD1; V: TRBV19; CDR3: CASSMTGGSSYEQYF; DNA: TGTGCCAGTAGTATGACAGGGGGAAGCTCCTACGAGCAGTACTTC
size: NA; J: TRBJ1-2; D: TRBD1; V: TRBV6-5; CDR3: CASKINWDRSYGYTF; DNA: TGTGCCAGTAAGATAAACTGGGACAGAAGCTATGGCTACACCTTC
size: NA; J: TRBJ1-3; D: NA; V: TRBV7-8; CDR3: CASSRSLGGSSGNTIYF; DNA: TGTGCCAGCAGCCGTTCTCTGGGGGGGAGCTCTGGAAACACCATATATTTT
size: NA; J: TRBJ2-7; D: NA; V: TRBV3-1/TRBV3-2; CDR3: CASSGGTYEQYF; DNA: TGTGCCAGCAGCGGCGGAACCTACGAGCAGTACTTC
size: NA; J: TRBJ2-5; D: NA; V: TRBV19; CDR3: CASSMVWGVVETQYF; DNA: TGTGCCAGTAGTATGGTATGGGGGGTGGTGGAGACCCAGTACTTC
size: NA; J: TRBJ2-1; D: TRBD2; V: TRBV18; CDR3: CASSPSSGIPYNEQFF; DNA: TGTGCCAGCTCACCCTCTAGCGGTATCCCCTACAATGAGCAGTTCTTC
size: NA; J: TRBJ2-7; D: TRBD1; V: TRBV10-3; CDR3: CASWTGGGQEQYF; DNA: TGTGCCAGTTGGACAGGGGGAGGTCAGGAGCAGTACTTC
size: once; J: TRBJ1-4; D: TRBD1; V: TRBV13; CDR3: CASSHEGWGQGDEKLFF; DNA: TGTGCCAGCAGCCACGAGGGTTGGGGACAGGGCGACGAAAAACTGTTTTTT
size: NA; J: TRBJ2-7; D: TRBD1; V: TRBV27; CDR3: CASSHLPGQGTGEQYF; DNA: TGTGCCAGCAGTCATCTCCCGGGACAGGGGACCGGCGAGCAGTACTTC
size: NA; J: TRBJ1-1; D: TRBD1; V: TRBV5-4; CDR3: CASSRDRLNTEAFF; DNA: TGTGCCAGCAGTAGGGACAGGTTGAACACTGAAGCTTTCTTT
size: NA; J: TRBJ1-6; D: NA; V: TRBV5-5; CDR3: CASSLNMGRGFLSPLHF; DNA: TGTGCCAGCAGCTTGAATATGGGCAGGGGTTTCTTGTCACCCCTCCACTTT
size: NA; J: TRBJ2-1; D: TRBD2; V: TRBV29-1; CDR3: CSVGGTGHGLAGVGAIYNEQFF; DNA: TGCAGCGTTGGCGGGACAGGACATGGACTAGCGGGAGTGGGGGCTATCTACAATGAGCAGTTCTTC
size: NA; J: TRBJ2-5; D: TRBD2; V: TRBV6-5; CDR3: CASSQGREEETQYF; DNA: TGTGCCAGCAGCCAGGGGCGGGAGGAGGAGACCCAGTACTTC
size: once; J: TRBJ2-2; D: TRBD2; V: TRBV5-6; CDR3: CASSLGLAGVSTGELFF; DNA: TGTGCCAGCAGCTTGGGACTAGCGGGAGTTAGTACCGGGGAGCTGTTTTTT
size: NA; J: TRBJ2-5; D: TRBD2; V: TRBV5-8; CDR3: CASSLVGREEETQYF; DNA: TGTGCCAGCAGCTTGGTGGGGCGGGAGGAGGAGACCCAGTACTTC
size: NA; J: TRBJ1-1; D: NA; V: TRBV11-3; CDR3: CASSLEGTMNTEAFF; DNA: TGTGCCAGCAGCTTAGAAGGGACTATGAACACTGAAGCTTTCTTT
size: NA; J: TRBJ2-1; D: NA; V: TRBV5-6; CDR3: CASSLVAASYVEQFF; DNA: TGTGCCAGCAGCTTGGTAGCGGCTAGCTACGTTGAGCAGTTCTTC
size: NA; J: TRBJ2-1; D: NA; V: TRBV5-8; CDR3: CASNGQLFWNEQFF; DNA: TGTGCCAGCAACGGACAGCTGTTCTGGAATGAGCAGTTCTTC
size: NA; J: TRBJ2-7; D: TRBD1; V: TRBV5-8; CDR3: CASSLEPGQGVHEQYF; DNA: TGTGCCAGCAGCTTGGAGCCGGGACAGGGTGTCCACGAGCAGTACTTC
size: NA; J: TRBJ2-4; D: NA; V: TRBV5-1; CDR3: CASSLGGDLKNIQYF; DNA: TGCGCCAGCAGCTTGGGCGGGGACCTCAAAAACATTCAGTACTTC
size: NA; J: TRBJ2-6; D: TRBD2; V: TRBV13; CDR3: CASTEGLAGGSGANVLTF; DNA: TGTGCCAGCACCGAAGGACTAGCGGGGGGTTCTGGGGCCAACGTCCTGACTTTC
size: NA; J: TRBJ1-4; D: NA; V: TRBV9; CDR3: CASSVAGGNEKLFF; DNA: TGTGCCAGCAGCGTAGCGGGCGGGAATGAAAAACTGTTTTTT
size: NA; J: TRBJ1-1; D: NA; V: TRBV5-4; CDR3: CASRFEGHPNTEAFF; DNA: TGTGCCAGCAGGTTTGAGGGACACCCCAACACTGAAGCTTTCTTT
size: NA; J: TRBJ2-7; D: NA; V: TRBV7-2; CDR3: CASSPGYTGGEQYF; DNA: TGTGCCAGCAGCCCCGGGTACACCGGAGGGGAGCAGTACTTC